This T cell receptor (beta chain) came from a study of T cells after yellow fever vaccination. Study-level findings and limits: The secondary T-cell response peaked on day 5, not day 15, but was weaker. Abundant clonotypes from the bulk population could contaminate FACS-sorted repertoires. Although most clonotypes did not, a small share appeared in both CD4 and CD8 compartments.

The CDR3 sequence is 14 residues long. Trimming pared 3 bases from V and 5 bases from J, leaving 11 bases between. Germline CDR1 is LGHDT and CDR2 is YNNKEL (reference sequence). This clonotype was seen a handful of times. Its antigen is still unknown. One entry per CDR3 protein results from TCRdb running MiXCR on the 5' RACE reads. The repertoire includes about 310,000 distinct CDR3 sequences, roughly 3.5% of them detected once, and about a quarter sits in the top ten. V usage is TRBV3-1 and J usage is TRBJ1-5, with D possibly TRBD1 on 5 matching bases. This clonotype was sampled from a man younger than 30 who received the YFV17D yellow fever vaccine. The input for sequencing was PBMCs, taken on the day of the yellow fever booster vaccination. CDR3 protein: CASSQAGRDQPQHF. The CDR3 bases are TGTGCCAGCAGCCAGGCGGGACGTGATCAGCCCCAGCATTTT.